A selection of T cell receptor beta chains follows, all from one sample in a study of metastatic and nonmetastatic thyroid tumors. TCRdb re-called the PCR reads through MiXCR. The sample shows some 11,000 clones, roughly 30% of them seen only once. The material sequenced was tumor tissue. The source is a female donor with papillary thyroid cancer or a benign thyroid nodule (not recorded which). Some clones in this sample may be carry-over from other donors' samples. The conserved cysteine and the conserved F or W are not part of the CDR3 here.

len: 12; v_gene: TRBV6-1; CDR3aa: ASRWGGDGGTQH
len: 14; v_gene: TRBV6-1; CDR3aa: ASSTLGTSGNNEQF
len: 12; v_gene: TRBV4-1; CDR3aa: ASSEGRLNSPLH
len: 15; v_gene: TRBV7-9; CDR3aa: ASSLAVGARTNEKLF
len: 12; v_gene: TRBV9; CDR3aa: ASSVGRGVYGYT
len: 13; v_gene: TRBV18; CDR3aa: ASSPPPGDYNEQS
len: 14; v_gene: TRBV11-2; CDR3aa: ASSLTLRVNTGELF
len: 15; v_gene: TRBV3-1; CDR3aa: ASSLRTSGGFTDTQY
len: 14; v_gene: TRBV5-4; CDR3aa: ASSSGLSGFTDTQY
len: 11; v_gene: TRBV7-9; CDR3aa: ASSFLTNTEAF
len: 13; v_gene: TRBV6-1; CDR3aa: ASKFGGLGNQPQH
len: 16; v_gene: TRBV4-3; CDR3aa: ASSQKFSLSSSYNEQF
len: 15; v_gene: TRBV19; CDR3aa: ASSKLGQGPMNTEAF
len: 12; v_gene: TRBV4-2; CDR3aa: ASSQDGSGNEQF
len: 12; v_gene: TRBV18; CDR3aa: ASSLDRVNTEAF
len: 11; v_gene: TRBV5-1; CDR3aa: ASSPGTGNEQF
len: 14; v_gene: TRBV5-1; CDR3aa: ASNQEGQTDTGELF
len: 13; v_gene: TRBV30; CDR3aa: AWSVGLAGGDEQF
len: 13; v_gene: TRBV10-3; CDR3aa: AISSGTSENNEQF